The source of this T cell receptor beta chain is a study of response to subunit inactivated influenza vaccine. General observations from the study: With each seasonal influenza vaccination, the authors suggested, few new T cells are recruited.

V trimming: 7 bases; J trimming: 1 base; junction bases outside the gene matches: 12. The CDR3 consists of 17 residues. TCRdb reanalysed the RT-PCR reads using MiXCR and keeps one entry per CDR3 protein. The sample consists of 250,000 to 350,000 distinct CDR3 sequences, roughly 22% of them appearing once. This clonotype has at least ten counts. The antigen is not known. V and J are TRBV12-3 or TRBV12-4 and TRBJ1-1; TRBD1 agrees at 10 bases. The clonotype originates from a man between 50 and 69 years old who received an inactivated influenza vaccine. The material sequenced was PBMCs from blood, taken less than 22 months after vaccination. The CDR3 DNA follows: TGTGCCAGCACCCCTGGACAGGGGGAGCTACGGAACACTGAAGCTTTCTTT. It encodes CASTPGQGELRNTEAFF.